The 29 T cell receptor beta chains below were found in one sample sequenced in a study of T-cell reconstitution after alpha-beta-depleted transplantation in children. Regarding the study as a whole: Reportedly, roughly two months post-transplant, alpha-beta T cells arose from several hundred expanded graft clones.

Their target antigens are unknown. Unique molecular identifiers were incorporated when the TCRbeta library was constructed. MiXCR, applied by TCRdb to the PCR reads, yields one record per CDR3 protein. The sample has tens of thousands of distinct CDR3 sequences, under 6.5% seen once. The source material was peripheral blood, sampled 60 days after TCRalphabeta/CD19-depleted stem cell transplant. These receptors came from a child younger than two who had a stem cell transplant for acute myeloid leukemia, so the T cells may come from the graft donor.

This clonotype was recorded many times. The chain employs TRBV20-1 and TRBJ2-2; D gene uncertain. CDR1 is DFQATT, CDR2 SNEGSKA, per germline (reference sequence). Trimming removed 1 base from V and 0 bases from J, with 3 bases in between. The length of the CDR3 is 13 residues. CDR3 protein: CSARAPNTGELFF. The CDR3 coding sequence is TGCAGTGCTAGAGCGCCGAACACCGGGGAGCTGTTTTTT.

This clonotype was counted many times. This rearrangement joins TRBV7-6 to TRBJ1-4, with 8 positions matching TRBD1. Trimming at V came to 0 bases and at J to 3 bases, leaving 3 bases not matched to a gene. This CDR3 comprises 16 residues. The V gene's germline CDR1 is SGHVS and CDR2 FNYEAQ. The CDR3 loop reads CASSLAVGQANEKLFF. The CDR3 nucleotides read TGTGCCAGCAGCTTAGCCGTGGGACAGGCTAATGAAAAACTGTTTTTT.

This clonotype has at least ten counts. The genes are TRBV7-2 and TRBJ1-5; D perhaps matches TRBD1 (5 bases). Trimming took 6 bases from V and 4 from J, leaving 13 bases between them. This CDR3 is 14 amino acids long. The germline V gene encodes CDR1 SGHTA and CDR2 FQGNSA. CDR3 loop: CASSLTGGNQPQHF. The CDR3 DNA sequence: TGTGCCAGCAGTCTTACGGGGGGAAATCAGCCCCAGCATTTT.

This clonotype has ten or more counts. The rearrangement links TRBV4-3 to TRBJ1-3, with unresolved D. Germline values: CDR1 LGHNA, CDR2 YSLEER. This CDR3 has 17 residues. With 0 bases removed from V and 4 bases from J, the gap between germline ends came to 16 bases. CDR3 coding DNA: TGCGCCAGCAGCCAAGATCGCCACACCTCCCGGGGAAACACCATATATTTT. Its translation is CASSQDRHTSRGNTIYF.

Ten or more counts support this clonotype. The rearrangement joins TRBV9 to TRBJ2-5; a weak D match, TRBD2 (6 bases). The ends were cut back, 4 bases at V and 1 base at J, with 11 bases in the middle. CDR3 length equals 14 residues. Germline V gene sequence: CDR1 SGDLS, CDR2 YYNGEE. CDR3 sequence (DNA): TGTGCCAGCAGCACCTGGGACTTCCAAGAGACCCAGTACTTC. Its protein is CASSTWDFQETQYF.

This clonotype showed up many times. V gene TRBV28 combines with J gene TRBJ2-5; 8 nucleotides line up with TRBD1. The CDR3 has 13 amino acids. CDR1 and CDR2 (germline): MDHEN, SYDVKM. Trimming took 5 bases from V and 3 from J; bases not matched to a gene: 2. CDR3 loop: CASSQGAEETQYF. The CDR3 DNA reads TGTGCCAGCAGTCAGGGGGCCGAAGAGACCCAGTACTTC.

This clonotype was seen repeatedly, ten times or more. This rearrangement joins TRBV12-3 or TRBV12-4 to TRBJ1-5; 7 nucleotides line up with TRBD1. The CDR3 is 14 amino acids. With 5 bases clipped from V and 4 bases from J, the junction kept 5 bases outside the gene matches. Here the CDR3 DNA reads TGTGCCAGCAGTCCTCCAGGGGGAAATCAGCCCCAGCATTTT. Protein sequence: CASSPPGGNQPQHF.

This clonotype showed up just a few times. V is TRBV14 and J is TRBJ2-7; no definite D call. CDR1 is SGHDN, CDR2 FVKESK, per germline. Trimming left V 6 bases short and J 1 base short, with 16 bases between. The CDR3 is 15 amino acids. The CDR3, as DNA: TGTGCCAGCAGTCGATCAGGTGGATTTTCCTACGAGCAGTACTTC. Its protein is CASSRSGGFSYEQYF.

This clonotype was seen many times. V usage is TRBV4-2 and J usage is TRBJ2-5; D remains unclear. From germline, CDR1 is LGHNA and CDR2 YNFKEQ. This CDR3 is 12 amino acids long. V was pared by 4 bases and J by 5 bases, with 8 bases between. This chain's CDR3 is CASSPLGETQYF. DNA of the CDR3: TGTGCCAGCAGCCCTTTGGGGGAGACCCAGTACTTC.

This clonotype has a handful of counts. This chain uses TRBV6-2 or TRBV6-3 with TRBJ2-5, with D unresolved. This CDR3 is built from 14 residues. The germline V gene encodes CDR1 MNHEY and CDR2 SVGEGT. Trimming took 2 bases from V and 4 from J, leaving 11 bases between them. The CDR3 sequence is CASSYPRWGETQYF. CDR3 coding DNA: TGTGCCAGCAGTTACCCCCGTTGGGGAGAGACCCAGTACTTC.

This clonotype was counted ten times or more. The gene calls are TRBV20-1 and TRBJ1-2; a weak D match, TRBD1 (6 bases). The CDR3 contains 13 residues. Germline lookup yields CDR1 DFQATT and CDR2 SNEGSKA (reference sequence). The V end was cut by 5 bases, the J end by 8 bases, with 18 bases between. The CDR3 region is CSALRQELRGYTF. The CDR3 nucleotides are TGCAGTGCTCTTCGACAGGAGTTGAGGGGCTACACCTTC.

This clonotype was seen a handful of times. The rearrangement links TRBV5-1 to TRBJ2-1; 11 bases fit TRBD2. The junction had 8 bases not matched to a gene; V was cut back by 0 bases and J by 0 bases. Per germline, CDR1 SGHRS and CDR2 YFSETQ. The CDR3 totals 19 residues. CDR3 protein: CASSLEVAGGRPSYNEQFF. The CDR3 DNA sequence: TGCGCCAGCAGCTTGGAGGTAGCGGGAGGGCGTCCCTCCTACAATGAGCAGTTCTTC.

The chain joins TRBV7-9 to TRBJ2-7; 12 bases align to TRBD1. This CDR3 comprises 16 residues. Trimming cost V 3 bases and J 3 bases; bases outside gene matches: 6. Germline assignment: CDR1 SEHNR and CDR2 FQNEAQ (reference sequence). In nucleotides, the CDR3 is TGTGCCAGCAGCTTGACGGGACAGGGGGCCGTCTACGAGCAGTACTTC. Its translation is CASSLTGQGAVYEQYF.

This clonotype was seen at least ten times. The gene calls are TRBV5-6 and TRBJ2-5; TRBD2 aligns across 8 bases. Germline CDR1 SGHDT, CDR2 YYEEEE. Losses at the gene ends were 2 bases for V and 5 bases for J; bases not matched to a gene: 14. The CDR3 runs 17 residues. The CDR3 DNA follows: TGTGCCAGCAGCTTCTCGATGCGGGGGGCTCCGAAGGAGACCCAGTACTTC. Translated, it gives CASSFSMRGAPKETQYF.

This clonotype was counted ten times or more. The chain joins TRBV3-1 to TRBJ2-5; 9 bases are a match to TRBD2. Unmatched junction bases numbered 10, after V lost 3 bases and J lost 5 bases. This CDR3 is built from 16 residues. From germline, CDR1 is LGHDT and CDR2 YNNKEL (reference sequence). This CDR3 reads CASSHRISGGGETQYF. The CDR3 DNA reads TGTGCCAGCAGCCACCGTATTAGCGGGGGTGGGGAGACCCAGTACTTC.

This clonotype was seen ten or more times. The J gene is TRBJ2-2, the V gene TRBV4-3; D may be TRBD2 (7 bases). V lost 4 bases, J lost 2 bases, and 20 bases lay in between. CDR1 is LGHNA, CDR2 YSLEER, per germline. The CDR3 runs to 18 residues. The CDR3 region has the DNA TGCGCCAGCAGCCCCCCCGGCAGGGGACTACTTAACACCGGGGAGCTGTTTTTT. It translates to CASSPPGRGLLNTGELFF.

The table lists this clonotype with many counts. The chain is built from TRBV9 and TRBJ1-2; a possible D gene is TRBD1 (5 bases). CDR1 is SGDLS, CDR2 YYNGEE, per germline. CDR3 length: 17 amino acids. With 0 bases removed from V and 0 bases from J, the gap between germline ends came to 15 bases. The chain's CDR3 is CASSVGGRVRANYGYTF. The CDR3 DNA follows: TGTGCCAGCAGCGTAGGGGGCAGGGTTCGGGCTAACTATGGCTACACCTTC.

In its sample, this clonotype was seen many times. The V gene is TRBV25-1, the J gene TRBJ2-7, with D tentatively TRBD1 (5 bases). The CDR3 sequence is 12 residues long. Germline V gene data show CDR1 as MGHDK and CDR2 as SYGVNS. Between the trimmed V and J ends, which lost 6 bases and 3 bases, there was a span of 9 bases. The CDR3 bases are TGTGCCAGCAGCAGAGACAGCTACGAGCAGTACTTC. Its protein is CASSRDSYEQYF.

This clonotype was picked up many times. As DNA, the CDR3 is TGCGCCAGCCACCTTACCTCAAGGGAGACCCAGTACTTC. It encodes CASHLTSRETQYF. This chain connects TRBV5-1 to TRBJ2-5; D unresolved. The CDR3 has 13 residues. The V gene lost 7 bases and the J gene lost 5 bases, with 15 bases spanning the gap. The germline V gene encodes CDR1 SGHRS and CDR2 YFSETQ.

There are many counts of this clonotype. The V and J genes are TRBV6-5 and TRBJ2-4, with D possibly matching TRBD1 (5 bases). The CDR3 loop spans 15 amino acids. V lost 7 bases and J lost 1, with 14 bases in between. Germline values: CDR1 MNHEY, CDR2 SVGAGI. In DNA, the CDR3 is TGTGCCAGCATGCAGGGTTTGAGGGCCAAAAACATTCAGTACTTC. It is translated as CASMQGLRAKNIQYF.

In its sample, this clonotype was seen many times. The CDR3 reads CSVGLNTGELFF. CDR3 DNA sequence: TGCAGTGTGGGGTTGAACACCGGGGAGCTGTTTTTT. This rearrangement joins TRBV20-1 to TRBJ2-2; no firm D call. The V and J ends lost 7 bases and 1 base respectively, with 7 bases between them. Germline V gene data show CDR1 as DFQATT and CDR2 as SNEGSKA (reference sequence). The CDR3 consists of 12 residues.

Many counts were recorded for this clonotype. The gene calls are TRBV15 and TRBJ2-3; D is uncertain. CDR3 length: 15 residues. Germline CDR1 and CDR2: LNHNV and YYDKDF (reference sequence). V lost 1 base and J 1 base, leaving 9 bases between the germline ends. CDR3: CATSRAGGGTDTQYF. In DNA form, the CDR3 reads TGTGCCACCAGCAGAGCAGGCGGTGGCACAGATACGCAGTATTTT. The full variable domain, in which reference TRBV15 and TRBJ2-3 provide the parts outside the CDR3, is DAMVIQNPRYQVTQFGKPVTLSCSQTLNHNVMYWYQQKSSQAPKLLFHYYDKDFNNEADTPDNFQSRRPNTSFCFLDIRSPGLGDTAMYLCATSRAGGGTDTQYFGPGTRLTVL.

The table lists this clonotype with many counts. The chain couples TRBV5-1 to TRBJ1-2; possible D gene TRBD1, 5 bases. The germline V gene has CDR1 SGHRS and CDR2 YFSETQ. This CDR3 contains 13 residues. With 4 bases removed from V and 4 bases from J, the gap between germline ends came to 11 bases. Written as DNA, the CDR3 is TGCGCCAGCAGCCCTCAGGGAGTCTATGGCTACACCTTC. Protein: CASSPQGVYGYTF. Using reference TRBV5-1 and TRBJ1-2 for the parts outside the CDR3, the full variable domain is KAGVTQTPRYLIKTRGQQVTLSCSPISGHRSVSWYQQTPGQGLQFLFEYFSETQRNKGNFPGRFSGRQFSNSRSEMNVSTLELGDSALYLCASSPQGVYGYTFGSGTRLTVV.

The chain is built from TRBV7-9 and TRBJ2-7; 7 bases are shared with TRBD1. The trim removed 5 bases at V and 0 bases at J, leaving 10 bases unmatched. Germline V gene sequence: CDR1 SEHNR, CDR2 FQNEAQ (reference sequence). The CDR3 is 16 residues long. The CDR3 nucleotides are TGTGCCAGCAGCCCCTCCGGGACAGCCCACTCCTACGAGCAGTACTTC. Its protein is CASSPSGTAHSYEQYF.

This clonotype was seen ten or more times. The chain is built from TRBV4-2 and TRBJ2-7; D remains unclear. Germline V gene sequence: CDR1 LGHNA, CDR2 YNFKEQ. The CDR3 runs to 16 residues. Trimming shortened V by 1 base and J by 0 bases, and 13 bases separated the two germline ends. The CDR3 spells CASSQGPDPSSYEQYF. CDR3 coding DNA: TGTGCCAGCAGCCAAGGGCCGGACCCCAGCTCCTACGAGCAGTACTTC.

This clonotype was counted many times. This sequence joins TRBV14 and TRBJ2-2; the D gene is possibly TRBD2 (6 bases). Germline V gives CDR1 SGHDN, CDR2 FVKESK. Trimming stripped 8 bases from V and 2 bases from J, with 9 bases between. The CDR3 runs to 13 residues. In nucleotides, the CDR3 is TGTGCCAGCGGACTATTTAACACCGGGGAGCTGTTTTTT. Protein: CASGLFNTGELFF.

Ten or more counts support this clonotype. V is TRBV27 and J is TRBJ2-3; D uncertain. The CDR3 is made up of 13 amino acids. With 4 bases removed from V and 6 bases from J, the gap between germline ends came to 11 bases. The V gene's germline CDR1 is MNHEY and CDR2 SMNVEV (reference sequence). As DNA, the CDR3 is TGTGCCAGCAGTTCTCTCCCCCCGGATACGCAGTATTTT. As protein: CASSSLPPDTQYF.

The chain uses TRBV15 and TRBJ2-1, with 10 nucleotides matching TRBD2. The CDR3 totals 16 residues. The V and J ends lost 0 bases and 5 bases, in that order; junction bases with no gene match: 4. Germline assignment: CDR1 LNHNV and CDR2 YYDKDF (reference sequence). The CDR3 nucleotides read TGTGCCACCAGCAGAGATGGGCTAGCGGGAGACAATGAGCAGTTCTTC. Its protein is CATSRDGLAGDNEQFF.

This clonotype appeared many times. The chain carries TRBV5-1 and TRBJ2-7; D possibly corresponds to TRBD1 (6 bases). The CDR3 has 13 residues. Germline values: CDR1 SGHRS, CDR2 YFSETQ. The germline V and J ends were trimmed by 2 bases and 6 bases, with 12 bases remaining between them. The CDR3 region has the DNA TGCGCCAGCAGCTTAATACAGGGACCCGAGCAGTACTTC. Translated, it gives CASSLIQGPEQYF.